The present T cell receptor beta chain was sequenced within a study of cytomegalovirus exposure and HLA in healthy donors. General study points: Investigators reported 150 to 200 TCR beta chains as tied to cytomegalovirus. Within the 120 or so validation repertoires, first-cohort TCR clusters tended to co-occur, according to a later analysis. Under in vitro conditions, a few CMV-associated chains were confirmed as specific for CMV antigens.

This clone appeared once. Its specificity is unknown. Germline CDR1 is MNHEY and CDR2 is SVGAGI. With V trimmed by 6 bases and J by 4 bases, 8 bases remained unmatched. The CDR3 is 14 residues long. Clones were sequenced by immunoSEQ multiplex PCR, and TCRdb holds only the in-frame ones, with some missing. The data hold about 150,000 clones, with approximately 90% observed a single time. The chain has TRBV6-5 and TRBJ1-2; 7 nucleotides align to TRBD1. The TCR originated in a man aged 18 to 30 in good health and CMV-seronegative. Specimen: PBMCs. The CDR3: CASSTGQASYGYTF. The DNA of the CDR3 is TGTGCCAGCAGCACCGGACAGGCCAGCTATGGCTACACCTTC.